A selection of T cell receptor beta chains follows, all from one sample in a study of cytotoxic CD8 clonotypes in ibrutinib-treated CLL. Assay: immunoSEQ multiplex PCR; the TCRdb copy retains only in-frame clones and omits some. The sample records about 97,000 clones, approximately 80% being singletons. The source material was PBMCs, sampled after 12 months of ibrutinib treatment. The source of these receptors is a human donor with chronic lymphocytic leukemia. Both conserved end residues are part of each CDR3. A D gene is named only where the DNA matches it firmly. Expanded clones get a size class; other rows say once, few or many, or leave the size out.

d_call	v_call	j_call	clone_size	cdr3_nt	cdr3_aa
TRBD1	TRBV5-1	TRBJ2-7	-	TGCGCCAGCAGCTTGATACCGGGACAGGGACCCTACGAGCAGTACTTC	CASSLIPGQGPYEQYF
-	TRBV29-1	TRBJ2-6	-	TGCAGCGTTGAATCGATGGGCAGACCAGATGGAGGGGCCAACGTCCTGACTTTC	CSVESMGRPDGGANVLTF
-	TRBV19	TRBJ1-3	-	TGTGCCAGTAGTAGGGAACAGGTCTCTGGAAACACCATATATTTT	CASSREQVSGNTIYF
-	TRBV9	TRBJ2-2	many	TGTGCCAGCAGCGTGGGGGGCACCGGGGAGCTGTTTTTT	CASSVGGTGELFF
TRBD1	TRBV25-1	TRBJ1-1	-	TGTGCCAGCAGTGGCTTTTCCGGGACAGGGCGGGCTGAAGCTTTCTTT	CASSGFSGTGRAEAFF
-	TRBV9	TRBJ1-4	-	TGTGCCAGCAGTGTAGAAAAACTGTTTTTT	CASSVEKLFF
TRBD1	TRBV30	TRBJ1-1	-	TGTGCCTGGAAGGGACAGGGGGGCACTGAAGCTTTCTTT	CAWKGQGGTEAFF
-	TRBV6-5	TRBJ2-4	-	TGTGCTTATAGGGACAAAAACATTCAGTACTTC	CAYRDKNIQYF
-	TRBV6-5	TRBJ2-2	-	TGTGCCAGCAGCTTCGGGAGGGAGCTGTTTTTT	CASSFGRELFF
-	TRBV5-4	TRBJ2-1	-	TGTGCCAGCAGCCCCGGACAGAACTACAATGAGCAGTTCTTC	CASSPGQNYNEQFF
TRBD2	TRBV5-1	TRBJ2-3	-	TGCGCCAGCAAAAGCGGGGGCCGCACAGATACGCAGTATTTT	CASKSGGRTDTQYF
TRBD2	TRBV7-2	TRBJ2-5	few	TGTGCCAGCAGCTCGGGACTAGCGGGGTATGAGACCCAGTACTTC	CASSSGLAGYETQYF
-	TRBV7-6	TRBJ1-1	-	TGTGCCAGCAGCCCCAACTTAGGGGTCAGGAACACTGAAGCTTTCTTT	CASSPNLGVRNTEAFF
-	TRBV6-1	TRBJ2-7	-	TGTGCCAGCAGTCTAAACTACGAGCAGTACTTC	CASSLNYEQYF
-	TRBV15	TRBJ1-4	-	TGTGCCACCAGCAGACTGAGTTCAACTAATGAAAAACTGTTTTTT	CATSRLSSTNEKLFF
-	TRBV19	TRBJ1-1	few	TGTGCCAGTAGTGGACGGACCCTCGGGAGTCCGACCCCTGAAGCTTTCTTT	CASSGRTLGSPTPEAFF
-	TRBV7-9	TRBJ2-3	-	TGTGCCAGCAGCTTACGACGGCCGAGAAGCACAGATACGCAGTATTTT	CASSLRRPRSTDTQYF
-	TRBV19	TRBJ1-3	-	TGTGCCAGTAGTATAGCAGGGGCTGGAAACACCATATATTTT	CASSIAGAGNTIYF
-	TRBV4-1	TRBJ2-2	-	TGCGCCAGCAGCCAACTACAGGGCTTTTCCGGGGAGCTGTTTTTT	CASSQLQGFSGELFF
-	TRBV18	TRBJ2-1	once	TGTGCCAGCTCACCCCAGGGGTCTCCCTACAATGAGCAGTTCTTC	CASSPQGSPYNEQFF
-	TRBV14	TRBJ1-3	-	TGTGCCAGCAGCCAAAACAGGGCTGGAAACACCATATATTTT	CASSQNRAGNTIYF
-	TRBV5-5	TRBJ2-3	few	TGTGCCAGCAGCTTATCTCCAGGGGATACGCAGTATTTT	CASSLSPGDTQYF
-	TRBV25-1	TRBJ1-1	-	TGTGCCAGCAGCGGACAGACGAAGGACACTGAAGCTTTCTTT	CASSGQTKDTEAFF
-	TRBV18	TRBJ1-2	-	TGTGCCAGCTCACCTTCCCAGGGTGATGGCTACACCTTC	CASSPSQGDGYTF